The 27 T cell receptor beta chains listed next were all sequenced from one sample in a study of blood T cell repertoires in COVID-19. Only in-frame clones appear in the TCRdb table, and some are missing; sequencing was by immunoSEQ multiplex PCR. The sample carries approximately 210,000 clones, about 90% recorded once. The sequencing sample was made of peripheral blood. The receptors stem from a man aged 25-45 years with acute or convalescent COVID-19.

The chain is built from TRBV6-1 and TRBJ2-1; D possibly corresponds to TRBD1 (5 bases). V lost 3 bases to trimming and J lost 0 bases, with 18 bases between them. The V gene's germline CDR1 is MNHNS and CDR2 SASEGT. The CDR3 contains 18 residues. The CDR3 here is CASSDYGTGSLSYNEQFF. DNA of the CDR3: TGTGCCAGCAGTGACTACGGCACAGGTTCTCTCTCCTACAATGAGCAGTTCTTC.

The J gene is TRBJ2-7, the V gene TRBV10-1; 7 nucleotides align to TRBD1. Trimming removed 6 bases from V and 5 bases from J; junction bases left unmatched: 10. The CDR3 has 14 residues. CDR1 is WNHNN and CDR2 is SYGVQD in the germline V gene (reference sequence). The CDR3 nucleotides are TGCGCCAGCAGCTTTCAGGGGGAAGTTAACGAGCAGTACTTC. It is translated as CASSFQGEVNEQYF.

V is TRBV27 and J is TRBJ1-3; D gene ambiguous. The CDR3 runs to 13 residues. CDR1 and CDR2 (germline): MNHEY, SMNVEV (reference sequence). The ends were cut back, 4 bases at V and 6 bases at J, with 10 bases in the middle. The CDR3 is CASSSFPPNTIYF. The CDR3 DNA follows: TGTGCCAGCAGTTCCTTCCCCCCAAACACCATATATTTT.

This chain uses TRBV5-1 with TRBJ2-5; D gene uncertain. The CDR3 spans 12 residues. Trimming removed 0 bases at V and 4 bases at J, with 4 bases between. CDR1 is SGHRS and CDR2 is YFSETQ in the germline V gene. The CDR3 loop is CASSLDLETQYF. The DNA of the CDR3 is TGCGCCAGCAGCTTGGATCTAGAGACCCAGTACTTC.

The CDR3 protein is CAWSTGQGGNQPQHF. The CDR3 region has the DNA TGTGCCTGGAGTACTGGGCAGGGGGGCAATCAGCCCCAGCATTTT. The rearrangement links TRBV30 to TRBJ1-5; 7 bases align to TRBD1. Germline V gene lookup returns CDR1 GTSNPN and CDR2 SVGIG (reference sequence). J was trimmed by 2 bases and V by 2 bases; bases with no gene match: 6. The CDR3 covers 15 residues. Complete variable domain (other parts from reference TRBV30 and TRBJ1-5): SQTIHQWPATLVQPVGSPLSLECTVEGTSNPNLYWYRQAAGRGLQLLFYSVGIGQISSEVPQNLSASRPQDRQFILSSKKLLLSDSGFYLCAWSTGQGGNQPQHFGDGTRLSIL.

V and J are TRBV6-4 and TRBJ1-1, with D perhaps TRBD1 (5 bases). The length of the CDR3 is 14 residues. Germline CDR1 is MRHNA and CDR2 is SNTAGT. Trimming shortened V by 0 bases and J by 7 bases, and 12 bases separated the two germline ends. CDR3 in amino acids: CASSDSRVQGEAFF. Here the CDR3 DNA reads TGTGCCAGCAGTGACTCCAGGGTCCAGGGTGAAGCTTTCTTT.

V gene TRBV28 combines with J gene TRBJ2-2, with D hard to call. CDR1 and CDR2 (germline): MDHEN, SYDVKM. The V end lost 6 bases, the J end lost 0 bases, and 8 bases lay between the germline ends. The CDR3 spans 14 residues. CDR3 region: CASRGPANTGELFF. The CDR3 DNA reads as TGTGCCAGCAGGGGCCCCGCGAACACCGGGGAGCTGTTTTTT.

This chain joins TRBV28 and TRBJ2-7; 7 positions agree with TRBD1. The CDR3 contains 14 residues. Germline CDR1 and CDR2: MDHEN and SYDVKM. Losses at the gene ends were 6 bases for V and 7 bases for J; bases not matched to a gene: 12. This CDR3 reads CASRPDRRREEQYF. The CDR3 DNA follows: TGTGCCAGCAGGCCGGACAGGCGGAGAGAGGAGCAGTACTTC.

The DNA of the CDR3 is TGTGCCAGCAGCAAAAAAACGAGCCGGGACAGGGGCAATTATCAGCCCCAGCATTTT. It yields the protein CASSKKTSRDRGNYQPQHF. This chain links TRBV21-1 with TRBJ1-5; TRBD1 reflects the table's D call only, with no check against the DNA. TRBV21-1 is labeled a pseudogene. The CDR3 consists of 19 residues.

V gene TRBV6-6 combines with J gene TRBJ2-7, with TRBD2 identical over 14 bases. CDR1 is MNHNY, CDR2 SVGAGI, per germline (reference sequence). J gave up 4 bases and V 5 bases, and 4 bases lay outside the gene matches. The length of the CDR3 is 15 residues. CDR3 amino acids: CASSLGLAGVYEQYF. CDR3 in DNA: TGTGCCAGCAGTCTGGGACTAGCGGGGGTTTACGAGCAGTACTTC.

This rearrangement joins TRBV10-1 to TRBJ2-7; tentative D call: TRBD1 (5 bases). Germline loops: CDR1 WNHNN, CDR2 SYGVQD (reference sequence). Trimming stripped 6 bases from V and 3 bases from J, with 9 bases between. There are 12 residues in the CDR3. DNA for the CDR3: TGCGCCAGCAGCCGCGACAGCTACGAGCAGTACTTC. Residues: CASSRDSYEQYF.

The V call is TRBV28, the J call TRBJ1-6; 11 bases agree with TRBD1. After removal of 6 bases from V and 0 bases from J, the junction contained 10 bases not matched to a gene. The CDR3 covers 19 residues. Germline lookup yields CDR1 MDHEN and CDR2 SYDVKM. CDR3 nucleotides: TGTGCCAGCAGCGACGGGACAGGGGGAGAGAGCTCCTATAATTCACCCCTCCACTTT. Translation: CASSDGTGGESSYNSPLHF.

V usage is TRBV18 and J usage is TRBJ1-2, with D uncertain. Trimming took off 2 bases at V and 4 bases at J, with 14 bases between the two ends. This CDR3 is 15 amino acids long. CDR1 and CDR2 from the germline V gene are KGHSH and LQKENI. The CDR3 nucleotides read TGTGCCAGCTCACCATCTTCCGGGTTGACCTATGGCTACACCTTC. Protein: CASSPSSGLTYGYTF. The full variable domain, with the rest looked up from reference TRBV18 and TRBJ1-2, is NAGVMQNPRHLVRRRGQEARLRCSPMKGHSHVYWYRQLPEEGLKFMVYLQKENIIDESGMPKERFSAEFPKEGPSILRIQQVVRGDSAAYFCASSPSSGLTYGYTFGSGTRLTVV.

The V and J genes are TRBV2 and TRBJ2-5; 8 bases are a match to TRBD1. There are 15 residues in the CDR3. The trim removed 10 bases at V and 2 bases at J, leaving 12 bases unmatched. Germline V lookup: CDR1 SNHLY, CDR2 FYNNEI. The CDR3 spells CATRGDRSGQETQYF. In nucleotides, the CDR3 is TGTGCCACCCGCGGGGACAGGTCGGGTCAAGAGACCCAGTACTTC.

The chain joins TRBV5-1 to TRBJ2-7; possibly TRBD1 for D (5 bases). Germline CDR1 SGHRS, CDR2 YFSETQ. Trimming cost V 5 bases and J 4 bases, with 13 bases left between them. This CDR3 has 13 amino acids. CDR3 protein: CASRTTDPYEQYF. In DNA, the CDR3 is TGCGCCAGCAGGACGACAGACCCGTACGAGCAGTACTTC.

The DNA of the CDR3 is TGCGCCAGCAGCCAAGCGACAGGCCGGGGGCAGTACTTC. Its translation: CASSQATGRGQYF. The V and J genes are TRBV4-1 and TRBJ2-7; a weak D match, TRBD1 (6 bases). Trimming stripped 1 base from V and 9 bases from J, with 13 bases between. This CDR3 comprises 13 residues. The germline CDR1 and CDR2 sequences are MGHRA and YSYEKL.

In its sample, this clone was seen once. The chain combines TRBV6-5 with TRBJ2-5; weak D call: TRBD1 (6 bases). Between the trimmed V and J ends, which lost 5 bases and 9 bases, there was a span of 13 bases. Germline-derived CDR1 and CDR2 are MNHEY and SVGAGI. The CDR3 extends over 12 amino acids. The CDR3 loop is CASSPGPGAQYF. CDR3 DNA sequence: TGTGCCAGCAGTCCTGGGCCAGGGGCCCAGTACTTC.

The chain recombines TRBV30 with TRBJ2-1; TRBD1 matches at 7 bases. CDR3 length equals 16 residues. CDR1 is GTSNPN, CDR2 SVGIG, per germline (reference sequence). J was trimmed by 7 bases and V by 0 bases; bases with no gene match: 12. The CDR3 protein is CAWSVPTSTTGNEQFF. In DNA form, the CDR3 reads TGTGCCTGGAGTGTACCCACCAGTACGACAGGGAATGAGCAGTTCTTC.

The chain recombines TRBV6-5 with TRBJ2-1, with 9 positions matching TRBD1. Germline V lookup: CDR1 MNHEY, CDR2 SVGAGI. V dropped 2 bases and J dropped 6; count of bases not matched to a gene: 5. The CDR3 length is 15 residues. CDR3 nucleotides: TGTGCCAGCAGTTACGGGACAGGGAGGGGCAATGAGCAGTTCTTC. Translating it yields CASSYGTGRGNEQFF.

The chain couples TRBV6-2 or TRBV6-3 to TRBJ2-1, with TRBD2 matching 9 bases. The CDR3 is 15 amino acids. The V segment lost 2 bases and the J segment 4 bases; nucleotides outside the gene matches: 3. Germline-derived CDR1 and CDR2 are MNHEY and SVGEGT. This CDR3 is CASSYGTSRYNEQFF. Here the CDR3 DNA reads TGTGCCAGCAGTTACGGGACTAGCCGGTACAATGAGCAGTTCTTC.

The chain carries TRBV28 and TRBJ2-7; TRBD2 agrees at 13 bases. Germline assignment: CDR1 MDHEN and CDR2 SYDVKM. The CDR3 is made up of 15 amino acids. J was trimmed by 4 bases and V by 4 bases; bases with no gene match: 4. The CDR3 protein is CASSSLGLAGYEQYF. The CDR3 DNA reads TGTGCCAGCAGTTCGTTGGGACTAGCGGGGTACGAGCAGTACTTC.

V and J are TRBV19 and TRBJ2-2; 8 bases line up with TRBD1. The CDR3 runs to 15 residues. The junction had 5 bases not matched to a gene; V was cut back by 7 bases and J by 1 base. Germline-derived CDR1 and CDR2 are LNHDA and SQIVND (reference sequence). CDR3 sequence: CASNTGTGNTGELFF. The CDR3 nucleotides are TGTGCCAGTAATACCGGGACAGGGAACACCGGGGAGCTGTTTTTT.

The chain carries TRBV25-1 and TRBJ2-1; 9 nucleotides match TRBD2. The CDR3 has 15 amino acids. The germline CDR1 and CDR2 sequences are MGHDK and SYGVNS. The V gene end was trimmed by 3 bases and the J gene end by 3 bases; junction bases not matched to a gene: 3. The CDR3 DNA follows: TGTGCCAGCAGTGATAGCGGGAGAGTCTACAATGAGCAGTTCTTC. Encoded protein: CASSDSGRVYNEQFF.

The chain links TRBV19 to TRBJ2-1, with 9 bases lining up with TRBD2. This CDR3 is built from 15 residues. V was pared by 5 bases and J by 2 bases, with 4 bases of the junction left unmatched. Germline V gene sequence: CDR1 LNHDA, CDR2 SQIVND (reference sequence). The CDR3 DNA reads as TGTGCCAGTAGTGCCGAGCGGGGGGCCTACAATGAGCAGTTCTTC. It yields the protein CASSAERGAYNEQFF.

The V call is TRBV5-1, the J call TRBJ1-2; D remains ambiguous. This CDR3 region has 13 residues. Germline CDR1 is SGHRS and CDR2 is YFSETQ. Between the trimmed V and J ends, which lost 4 bases and 8 bases, there was a span of 15 bases. The chain's CDR3 is CASSNTGSRGYTF. CDR3 DNA sequence: TGCGCCAGCAGCAACACGGGGAGCAGGGGCTACACCTTC.

V is TRBV28 and J is TRBJ1-3; possibly TRBD1 for D (6 bases). Looked up from germline, CDR1 is MDHEN and CDR2 is SYDVKM. V lost 3 bases and J lost 1, with 10 bases in between. CDR3 length equals 15 residues. The CDR3 reads CASSFYRVSGNTIYF. Written as DNA, the CDR3 is TGTGCCAGCAGTTTCTACAGGGTTTCTGGAAACACCATATATTTT.

This chain joins TRBV9 and TRBJ2-1; 9 bases are shared with TRBD1. This CDR3 spans 15 amino acids. Germline CDR1 SGDLS, CDR2 YYNGEE. Trimming cost V 3 bases and J 10 bases; bases outside gene matches: 11. CDR3 DNA: TGTGCCAGCAGCGGACCGGGACAGGGTAATCGCGAGCAGTTCTTC. Amino acid sequence: CASSGPGQGNREQFF.